This T cell receptor (beta chain) was captured by sequencing in a study of blood T cell repertoires in COVID-19. About the study: Whether acute or convalescent, the COVID-19 samples came from the United States, Italy and Spain.

Method: immunoSEQ multiplex PCR; TCRdb's copy keeps in-frame clones and lacks some. Of roughly 410,000 clones detected, 89% appear once; the ten largest clones hold less than 2%. Followed longitudinally, the Seattle patients had been enrolled during active infection. V trimming: 4 bases; J trimming: 10 bases; junction bases outside the gene matches: 6. CDR1 LGHNA and CDR2 YNFKEQ come from the germline V gene. The CDR3 has 15 amino acids. Sequenced sample: peripheral blood. The rearrangement uses TRBV4-2 and TRBJ2-2, with 13 bases identical to TRBD2. The sequence derives from a woman aged 40 to 50 with COVID-19, enrolled during active disease. The CDR3 here is CASSRLAGGDKELFF. The CDR3 DNA is TGTGCCAGCAGCCGACTAGCGGGGGGTGATAAGGAGCTGTTTTTT.